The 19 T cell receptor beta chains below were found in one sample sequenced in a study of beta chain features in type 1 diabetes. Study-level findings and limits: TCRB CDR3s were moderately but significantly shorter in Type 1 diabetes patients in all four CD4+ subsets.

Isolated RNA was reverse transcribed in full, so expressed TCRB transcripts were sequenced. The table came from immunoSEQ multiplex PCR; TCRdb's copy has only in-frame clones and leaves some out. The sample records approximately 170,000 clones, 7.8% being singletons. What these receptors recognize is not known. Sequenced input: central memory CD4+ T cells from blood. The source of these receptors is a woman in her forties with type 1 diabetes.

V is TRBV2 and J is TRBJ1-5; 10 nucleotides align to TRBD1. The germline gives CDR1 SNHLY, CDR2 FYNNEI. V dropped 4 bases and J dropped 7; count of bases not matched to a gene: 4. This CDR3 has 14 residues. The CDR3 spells CASSGQGARQPQHF. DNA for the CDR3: TGTGCCAGCAGTGGACAGGGGGCTAGACAGCCCCAGCATTTT.

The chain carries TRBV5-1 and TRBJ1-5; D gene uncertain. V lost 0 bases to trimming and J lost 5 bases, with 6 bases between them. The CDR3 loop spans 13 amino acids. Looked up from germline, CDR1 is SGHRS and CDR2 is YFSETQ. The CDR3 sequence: CASSLVSDQPQHF. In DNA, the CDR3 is TGCGCCAGCAGCTTGGTGTCGGATCAGCCCCAGCATTTT.

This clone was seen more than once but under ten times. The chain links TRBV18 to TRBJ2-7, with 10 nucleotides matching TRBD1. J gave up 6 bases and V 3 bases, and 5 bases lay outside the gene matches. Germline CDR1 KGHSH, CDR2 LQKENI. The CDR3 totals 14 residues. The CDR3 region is CASSPRDRGSEQYF. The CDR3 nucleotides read TGTGCCAGCTCACCTAGGGACAGGGGATCCGAGCAGTACTTC.

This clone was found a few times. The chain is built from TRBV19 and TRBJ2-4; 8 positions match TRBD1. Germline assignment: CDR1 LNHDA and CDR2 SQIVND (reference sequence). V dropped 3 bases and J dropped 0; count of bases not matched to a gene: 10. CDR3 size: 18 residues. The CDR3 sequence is CASSIGQGASLAKNIQYF. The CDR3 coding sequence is TGTGCCAGTAGTATCGGCCAGGGGGCCTCCTTAGCCAAAAACATTCAGTACTTC.

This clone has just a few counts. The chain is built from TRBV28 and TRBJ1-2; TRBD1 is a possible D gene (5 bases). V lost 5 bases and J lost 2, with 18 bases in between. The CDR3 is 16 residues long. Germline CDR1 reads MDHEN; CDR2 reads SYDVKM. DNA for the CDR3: TGTGCCAGCAGTCCCTCGGGGGGAGGCCTGAACTATGGCTACACCTTC. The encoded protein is CASSPSGGGLNYGYTF.

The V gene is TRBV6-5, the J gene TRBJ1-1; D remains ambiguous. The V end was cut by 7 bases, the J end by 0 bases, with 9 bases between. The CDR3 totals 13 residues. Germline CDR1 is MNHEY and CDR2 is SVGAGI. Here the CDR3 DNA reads TGTGCCAGCATCCCCAGGATGAACACTGAAGCTTTCTTT. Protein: CASIPRMNTEAFF.

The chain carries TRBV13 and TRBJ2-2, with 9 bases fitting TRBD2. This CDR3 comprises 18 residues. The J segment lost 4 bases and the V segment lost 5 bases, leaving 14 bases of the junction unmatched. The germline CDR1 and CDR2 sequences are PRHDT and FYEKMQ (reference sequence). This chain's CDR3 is CASSRREIAGESTGELFF. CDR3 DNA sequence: TGTGCCAGCAGCCGAAGGGAAATAGCGGGAGAAAGCACCGGGGAGCTGTTTTTT. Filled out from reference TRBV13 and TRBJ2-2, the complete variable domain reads AAGVIQSPRHLIKEKRETATLKCYPIPRHDTVYWYQQGPGQDPQFLISFYEKMQSDKGSIPDRFSAQQFSDYHSELNMSSLELGDSALYFCASSRREIAGESTGELFFGEGSRLTVL.

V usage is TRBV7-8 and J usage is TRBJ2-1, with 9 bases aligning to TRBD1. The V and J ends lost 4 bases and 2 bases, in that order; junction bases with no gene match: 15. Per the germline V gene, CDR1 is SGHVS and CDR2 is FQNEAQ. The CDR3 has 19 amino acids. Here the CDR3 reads CASSSSFSVGTGTYNEQFF. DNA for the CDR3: TGTGCCAGCAGCTCCTCTTTCTCCGTCGGGACAGGGACCTACAATGAGCAGTTCTTC. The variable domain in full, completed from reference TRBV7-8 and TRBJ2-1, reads GAGVSQSPRYKVAKRGQDVALRCDPISGHVSLFWYQQALGQGPEFLTYFQNEAQLDKSGLPSDRFFAERPEGSVSTLKIQRTQQEDSAVYLCASSSSFSVGTGTYNEQFFGPGTRLTVL.

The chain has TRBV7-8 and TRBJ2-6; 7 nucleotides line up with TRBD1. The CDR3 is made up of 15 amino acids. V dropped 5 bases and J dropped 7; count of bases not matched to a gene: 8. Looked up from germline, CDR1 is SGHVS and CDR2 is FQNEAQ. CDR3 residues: CASSGQGVGANVLTF. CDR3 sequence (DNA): TGTGCCAGCAGCGGGCAGGGGGTAGGTGCCAACGTCCTGACTTTC.

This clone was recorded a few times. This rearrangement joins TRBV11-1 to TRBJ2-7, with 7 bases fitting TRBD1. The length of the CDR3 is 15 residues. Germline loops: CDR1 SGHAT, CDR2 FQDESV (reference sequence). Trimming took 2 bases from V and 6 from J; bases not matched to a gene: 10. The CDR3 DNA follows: TGTGCCAGCAGCTTACCGGCAGGGGGTCGATTCGAGCAGTACTTC. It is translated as CASSLPAGGRFEQYF.

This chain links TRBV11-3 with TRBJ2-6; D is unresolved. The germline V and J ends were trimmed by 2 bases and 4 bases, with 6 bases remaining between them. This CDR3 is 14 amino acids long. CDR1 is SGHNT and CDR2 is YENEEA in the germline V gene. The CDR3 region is CASSLNPGANVLTF. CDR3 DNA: TGTGCCAGCAGCTTAAATCCGGGGGCCAACGTCCTGACTTTC.

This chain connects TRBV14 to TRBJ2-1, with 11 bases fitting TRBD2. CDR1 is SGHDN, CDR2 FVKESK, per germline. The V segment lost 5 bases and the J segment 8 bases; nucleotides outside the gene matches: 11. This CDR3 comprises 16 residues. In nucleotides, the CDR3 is TGTGCCAGCAGCAAAAGACCTAGCGGGAGGATCTATGAGCAGTTCTTC. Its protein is CASSKRPSGRIYEQFF. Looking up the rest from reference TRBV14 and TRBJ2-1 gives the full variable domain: EAGVTQFPSHSVIEKGQTVTLRCDPISGHDNLYWYRRVMGKEIKFLLHFVKESKQDESGMPNNRFLAERTGGTYSTLKVQPAELEDSGVYFCASSKRPSGRIYEQFFGPGTRLTVL.

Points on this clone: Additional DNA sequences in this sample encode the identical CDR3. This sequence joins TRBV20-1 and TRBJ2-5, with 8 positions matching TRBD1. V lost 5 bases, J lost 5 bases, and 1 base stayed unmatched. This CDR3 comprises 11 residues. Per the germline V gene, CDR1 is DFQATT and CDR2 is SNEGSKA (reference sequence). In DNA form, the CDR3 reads TGCAGTGCTCGGACAGGGGAGACCCAGTACTTC. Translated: CSARTGETQYF.

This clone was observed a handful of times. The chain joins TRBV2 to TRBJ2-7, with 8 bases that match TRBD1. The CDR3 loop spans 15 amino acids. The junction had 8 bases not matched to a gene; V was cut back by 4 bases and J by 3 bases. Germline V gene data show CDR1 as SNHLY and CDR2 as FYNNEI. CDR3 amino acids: CASSGAGTGLYEQYF. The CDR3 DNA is TGTGCCAGCAGTGGAGCCGGGACAGGCCTCTACGAGCAGTACTTC.

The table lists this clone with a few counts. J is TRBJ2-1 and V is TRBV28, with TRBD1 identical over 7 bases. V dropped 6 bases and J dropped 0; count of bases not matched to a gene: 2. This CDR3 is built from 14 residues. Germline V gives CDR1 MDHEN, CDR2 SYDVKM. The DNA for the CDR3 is TGTGCCAGCAGGCAGGGGGACTCCTACAATGAGCAGTTCTTC. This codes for CASRQGDSYNEQFF.

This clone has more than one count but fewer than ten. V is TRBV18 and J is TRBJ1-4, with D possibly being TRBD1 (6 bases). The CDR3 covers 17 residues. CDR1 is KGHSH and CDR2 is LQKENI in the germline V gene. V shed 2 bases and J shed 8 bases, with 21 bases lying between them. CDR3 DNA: TGTGCCAGCTCACCAACCAGTGCTTCAGGGGCAGGAGAAAAACTGTTTTTT. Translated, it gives CASSPTSASGAGEKLFF.

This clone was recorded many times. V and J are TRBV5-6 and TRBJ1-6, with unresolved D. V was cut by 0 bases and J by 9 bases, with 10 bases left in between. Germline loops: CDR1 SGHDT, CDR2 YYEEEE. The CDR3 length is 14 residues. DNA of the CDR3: TGTGCCAGCAGCTTGGCAAGAGGGCTTTCACCCCTCCACTTT. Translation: CASSLARGLSPLHF.

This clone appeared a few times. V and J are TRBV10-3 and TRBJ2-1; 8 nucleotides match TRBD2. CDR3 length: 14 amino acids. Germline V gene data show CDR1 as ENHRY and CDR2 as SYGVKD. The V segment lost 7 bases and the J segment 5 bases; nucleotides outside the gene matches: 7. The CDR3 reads CAITPAGVNNEQFF. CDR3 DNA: TGTGCCATCACTCCAGCGGGAGTAAACAATGAGCAGTTCTTC.

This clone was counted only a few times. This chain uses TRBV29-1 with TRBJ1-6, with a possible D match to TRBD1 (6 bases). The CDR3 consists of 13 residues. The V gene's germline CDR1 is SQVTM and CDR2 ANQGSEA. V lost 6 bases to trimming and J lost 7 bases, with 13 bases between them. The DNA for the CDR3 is TGCAGCGTGCAGGGGTCCGTGAATTCACCCCTCCACTTT. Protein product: CSVQGSVNSPLHF.